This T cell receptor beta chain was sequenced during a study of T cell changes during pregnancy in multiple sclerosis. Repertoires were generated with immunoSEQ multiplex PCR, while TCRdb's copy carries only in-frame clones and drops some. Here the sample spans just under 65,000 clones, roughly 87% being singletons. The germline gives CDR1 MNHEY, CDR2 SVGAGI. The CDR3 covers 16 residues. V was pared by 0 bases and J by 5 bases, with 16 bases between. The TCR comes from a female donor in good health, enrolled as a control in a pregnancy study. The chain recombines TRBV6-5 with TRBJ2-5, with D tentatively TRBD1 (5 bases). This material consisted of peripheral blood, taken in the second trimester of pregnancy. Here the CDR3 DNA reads TGTGCCAGCAGTTACTCGAGGTGGCAGGGCGGCGAGACCCAGTACTTC. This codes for CASSYSRWQGGETQYF.